Included here is one T cell receptor beta chain sequence, with context. The sample is drawn from a study of blood T cell repertoires in COVID-19. Study-level information: COVID-19 samples from acute and convalescent phases originated in the United States, Italy and Spain.

Original data processing: Cell counts per sample came from amplifying reference gene primers. The protocol was immunoSEQ multiplex PCR, while the TCRdb copy is restricted to in-frame clones and leaves out a portion. Clone size and the V and J calls come from that table; the DNA yielded D and trimming. The sample has roughly 60,000 clones, over 75% seen once. V dropped 1 base and J dropped 4; count of bases not matched to a gene: 1. CDR1 SGHNT and CDR2 YYREEE come from the germline V gene (reference sequence). There are 14 residues in the CDR3. The source material was peripheral blood. This clonotype was sampled from a woman over 75 with active COVID-19. The chain couples TRBV5-4 to TRBJ1-5, with TRBD1 matching over 8 bases. The CDR3 DNA follows: TGTGCCAGCAGCTTGAGACAGGGGAATCAGCCCCAGCATTTT. It specifies CASSLRQGNQPQHF. Looking up the rest from reference TRBV5-4 and TRBJ1-5 gives the full variable domain: ETGVTQSPTHLIKTRGQQVTLRCSSQSGHNTVSWYQQALGQGPQFIFQYYREEENGRGNFPPRFSGLQFPNYSSELNVNALELDDSALYLCASSLRQGNQPQHFGDGTRLSIL.